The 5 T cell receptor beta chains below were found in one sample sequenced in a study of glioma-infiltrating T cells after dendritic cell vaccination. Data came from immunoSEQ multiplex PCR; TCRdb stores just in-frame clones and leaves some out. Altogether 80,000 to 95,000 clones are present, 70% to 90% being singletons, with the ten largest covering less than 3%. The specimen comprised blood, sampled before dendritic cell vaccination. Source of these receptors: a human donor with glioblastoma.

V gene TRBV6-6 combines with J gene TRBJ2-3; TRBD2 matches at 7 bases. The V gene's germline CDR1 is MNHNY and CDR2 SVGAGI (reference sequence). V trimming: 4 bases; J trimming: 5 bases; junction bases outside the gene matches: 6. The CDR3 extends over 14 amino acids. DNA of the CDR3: TGTGCCAGCAGTTGGGCAGGGAGGGGAGATACGCAGTATTTT. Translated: CASSWAGRGDTQYF.

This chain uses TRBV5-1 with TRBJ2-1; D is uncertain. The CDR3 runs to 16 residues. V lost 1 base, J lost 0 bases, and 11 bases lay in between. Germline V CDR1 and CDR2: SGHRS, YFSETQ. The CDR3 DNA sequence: TGCGCCAGCAGCTTGATCGAAACGAGCTCCTACAATGAGCAGTTCTTC. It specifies CASSLIETSSYNEQFF.

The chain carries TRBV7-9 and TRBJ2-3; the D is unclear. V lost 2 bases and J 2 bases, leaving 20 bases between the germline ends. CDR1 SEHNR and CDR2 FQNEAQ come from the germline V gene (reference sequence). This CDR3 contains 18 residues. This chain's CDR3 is CASSLTSLDGGDTDTQYF. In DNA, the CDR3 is TGTGCCAGCAGCTTAACCTCCCTAGACGGCGGAGACACAGATACGCAGTATTTT. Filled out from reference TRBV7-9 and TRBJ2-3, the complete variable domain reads DTGVSQNPRHKITKRGQNVTFRCDPISEHNRLYWYRQTLGQGPEFLTYFQNEAQLEKSRLLSDRFSAERPKGSFSTLEIQRTEQGDSAMYLCASSLTSLDGGDTDTQYFGPGTRLTVL.

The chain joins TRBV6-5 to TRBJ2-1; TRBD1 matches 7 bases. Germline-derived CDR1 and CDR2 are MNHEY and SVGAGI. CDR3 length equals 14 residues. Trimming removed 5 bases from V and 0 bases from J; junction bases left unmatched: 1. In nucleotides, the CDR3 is TGTGCCAGCAGTCGGACAGGCTCCTACAATGAGCAGTTCTTC. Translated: CASSRTGSYNEQFF.

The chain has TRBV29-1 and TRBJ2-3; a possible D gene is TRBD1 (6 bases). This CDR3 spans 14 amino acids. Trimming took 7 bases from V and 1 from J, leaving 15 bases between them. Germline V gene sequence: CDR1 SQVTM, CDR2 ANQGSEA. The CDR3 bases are TGCAGCGCTTCCGGACAGACAGGCACAGATACGCAGTATTTT. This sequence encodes CSASGQTGTDTQYF.